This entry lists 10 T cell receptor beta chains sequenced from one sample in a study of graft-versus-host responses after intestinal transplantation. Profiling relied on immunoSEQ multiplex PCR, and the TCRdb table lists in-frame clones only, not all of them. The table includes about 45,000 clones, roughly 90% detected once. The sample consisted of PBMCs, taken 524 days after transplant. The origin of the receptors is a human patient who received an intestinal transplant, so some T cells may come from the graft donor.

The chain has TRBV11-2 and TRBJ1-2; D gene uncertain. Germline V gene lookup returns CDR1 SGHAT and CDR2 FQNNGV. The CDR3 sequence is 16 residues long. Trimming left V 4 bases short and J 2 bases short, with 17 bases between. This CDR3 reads CASSSTSLRFNYGYTF. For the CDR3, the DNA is TGTGCCAGCAGCTCTACGTCCCTCAGATTCAACTATGGCTACACCTTC.

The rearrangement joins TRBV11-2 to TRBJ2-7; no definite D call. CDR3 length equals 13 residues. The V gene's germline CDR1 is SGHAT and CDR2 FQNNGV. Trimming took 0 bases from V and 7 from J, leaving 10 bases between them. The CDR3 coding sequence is TGTGCCAGCAGCTTAGATCACTTTGGGGAGCAGTACTTC. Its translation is CASSLDHFGEQYF.

CDR3 sequence (DNA): TGTGCCAGCAGTTACTCCGGCGGTCCCCAAGAGACCCAGTACTTC. Protein product: CASSYSGGPQETQYF. This chain uses TRBV6-5 with TRBJ2-5, with unresolved D. Germline CDR1 MNHEY, CDR2 SVGAGI. The CDR3 totals 15 residues. With 0 bases removed from V and 1 base from J, the gap between germline ends came to 9 bases.

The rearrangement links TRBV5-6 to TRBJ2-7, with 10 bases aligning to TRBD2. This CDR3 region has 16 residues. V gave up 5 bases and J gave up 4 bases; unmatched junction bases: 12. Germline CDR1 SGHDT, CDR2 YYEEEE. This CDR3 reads CASSTAKGLAQYEQYF. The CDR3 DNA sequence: TGTGCCAGCAGTACCGCGAAGGGACTAGCGCAATACGAGCAGTACTTC.

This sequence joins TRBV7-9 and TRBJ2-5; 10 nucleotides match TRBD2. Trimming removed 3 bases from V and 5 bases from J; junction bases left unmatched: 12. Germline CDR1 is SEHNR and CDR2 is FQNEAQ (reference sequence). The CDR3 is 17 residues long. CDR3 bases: TGTGCCAGCAGCTTGGGCGGGCTAGCGGGAGATAGGGAGACCCAGTACTTC. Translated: CASSLGGLAGDRETQYF.

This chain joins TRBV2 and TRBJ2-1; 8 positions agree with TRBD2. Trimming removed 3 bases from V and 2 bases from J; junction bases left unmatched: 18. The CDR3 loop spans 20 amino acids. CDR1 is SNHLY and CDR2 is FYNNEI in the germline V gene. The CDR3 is CASSDIGRAAIRKAYNEQFF. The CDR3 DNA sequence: TGTGCCAGCAGTGATATCGGGAGGGCCGCCATACGAAAGGCCTACAATGAGCAGTTCTTC. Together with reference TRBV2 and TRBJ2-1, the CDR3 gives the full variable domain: EPEVTQTPSHQVTQMGQEVILRCVPISNHLYFYWYRQILGQKVEFLVSFYNNEISEKSEIFDDQFSVERPDGSNFTLKIRSTKLEDSAMYFCASSDIGRAAIRKAYNEQFFGPGTRLTVL.

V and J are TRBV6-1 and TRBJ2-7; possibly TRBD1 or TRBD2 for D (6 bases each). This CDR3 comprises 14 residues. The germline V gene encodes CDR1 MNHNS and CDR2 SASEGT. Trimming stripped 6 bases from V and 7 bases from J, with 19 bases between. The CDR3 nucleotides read TGTGCCAGCAGCGAGGAGATCGGGGGCCGGGAGCAGTACTTC. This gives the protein CASSEEIGGREQYF.

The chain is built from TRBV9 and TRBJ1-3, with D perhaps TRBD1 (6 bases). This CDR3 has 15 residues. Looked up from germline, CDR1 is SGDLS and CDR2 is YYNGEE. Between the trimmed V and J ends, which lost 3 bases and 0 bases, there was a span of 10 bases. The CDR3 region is CASSAGTNSGNTIYF. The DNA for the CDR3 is TGTGCCAGCAGCGCCGGGACAAACTCTGGAAACACCATATATTTT.

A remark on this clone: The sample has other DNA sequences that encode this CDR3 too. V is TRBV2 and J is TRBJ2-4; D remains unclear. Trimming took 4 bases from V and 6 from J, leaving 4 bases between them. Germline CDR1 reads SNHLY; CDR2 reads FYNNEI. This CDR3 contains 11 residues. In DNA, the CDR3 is TGTGCCAGCAGTGGAGCAAACATTCAGTACTTC. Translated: CASSGANIQYF.

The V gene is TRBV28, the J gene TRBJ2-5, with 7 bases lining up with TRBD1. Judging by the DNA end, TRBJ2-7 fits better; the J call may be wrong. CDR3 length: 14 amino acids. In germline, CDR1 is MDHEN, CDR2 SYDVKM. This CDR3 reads CASSLGDRAYEQYF. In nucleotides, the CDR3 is TGTGCCAGCAGTTTAGGTGACAGGGCCTACGAGCAGTACTTC.